This TCR beta chain appears in the sequencing data of a study of blood T cell repertoires in COVID-19. The table came from immunoSEQ multiplex PCR; TCRdb's copy has only in-frame clones and leaves some out. The sample lists roughly 160,000 clones, about 80% occurring once. Germline V CDR1 and CDR2: SGHDT, YYEEEE. This CDR3 is built from 15 residues. Trimming stripped 4 bases from V and 3 bases from J, with 16 bases between. Sequencing was done on a sample of PBMCs or T cells enriched from blood (not recorded which). The sequence derives from a woman aged 55-69 years who had recovered from COVID-19. The chain is built from TRBV5-6 and TRBJ1-1; no reliable D call. This CDR3 is CASSPNKRRDTEAFF. CDR3 DNA sequence: TGTGCCAGCAGCCCAAACAAAAGGAGGGACACTGAAGCTTTCTTT. Drawing the rest from reference TRBV5-6 and TRBJ1-1, the complete variable domain is DAGVTQSPTHLIKTRGQQVTLRCSPKSGHDTVSWYQQALGQGPQFIFQYYEEEERQRGNFPDRFSGHQFPNYSSELNVNALLLGDSALYLCASSPNKRRDTEAFFGQGTRLTVV.